The rows below give T cell receptor beta chains drawn from one sample of a study of T cell responses to AZD1222 COVID-19 vaccine. Libraries were prepared by immunoSEQ multiplex PCR; TCRdb keeps only in-frame clonotypes and omits some of them. The table lists 85,000 to 100,000 clones, under 95% of them singletons. The specimen comprised peripheral blood, sampled on day 0 of AZD1222 vaccination. These receptors originate from an adult in good health. Both conserved end residues are part of each CDR3. A D gene is named only where the DNA matches it firmly. Clone size appears in some rows only: once, few, many, or a class for an expanded clone.

TRBV28,TRBJ1-3,NA,TRBD1,14,CASSQTGGENTIYF,TGTGCCAGCAGTCAGACAGGGGGGGAAAACACCATATATTTT
TRBV7-2,TRBJ2-5,NA,NA,16,CASSLTSGGPQETQYF,TGTGCCAGCAGCTTAACTTCCGGGGGACCACAAGAGACCCAGTACTTC
TRBV2,TRBJ2-1,few,TRBD1,14,CASSDGTAYNEQFF,TGTGCCAGCAGTGATGGGACAGCCTACAATGAGCAGTTCTTC
TRBV6-2/TRBV6-3,TRBJ1-6,NA,TRBD1,14,CASSYGQGNSPLHF,TGTGCCAGCAGTTACGGACAGGGGAATTCACCCCTCCACTTT
TRBV5-5,TRBJ1-1,NA,TRBD1,15,CASSYPGTANTEAFF,TGTGCCAGCAGCTATCCCGGGACAGCGAACACTGAAGCTTTCTTT
TRBV7-3,TRBJ2-7,NA,NA,15,CASSLNVGSSYEQYF,TGTGCCAGCAGCTTAAATGTGGGGAGCTCCTACGAGCAGTACTTC
TRBV30,TRBJ1-2,NA,NA,13,CAWIWSSLGGYTF,TGTGCCTGGATTTGGTCCTCTCTGGGTGGCTACACCTTC
TRBV30,TRBJ1-3,NA,NA,13,CACAIDRGNTIYF,TGTGCCTGCGCGATTGATCGTGGAAACACCATATATTTT
TRBV7-2,TRBJ1-3,NA,TRBD1,16,CASSQNRGFSGNTIYF,TGTGCCAGCAGTCAAAACAGGGGGTTCTCTGGAAACACCATATATTTT
TRBV7-2,TRBJ2-7,NA,TRBD2,15,CASSSRTSGYHEQYF,TGTGCCAGCAGCTCTCGGACTAGCGGGTACCACGAGCAGTACTTC
TRBV4-3,TRBJ1-2,NA,NA,15,CASSLSQGANYGYTF,TGCGCCAGCAGCCTCTCGCAAGGGGCTAACTATGGCTACACCTTC
TRBV19,TRBJ1-3,NA,NA,14,CASSIGASGNTIYF,TGTGCCAGTAGTATAGGGGCATCTGGAAACACCATATATTTT
TRBV10-3,TRBJ2-3,NA,TRBD1,15,CAISLVQGSTDTQYF,TGTGCCATCAGTCTAGTACAGGGGAGCACAGATACGCAGTATTTT
TRBV7-9,TRBJ1-3,NA,NA,17,CASYPPGWLSSGNTIYF,TGTGCCAGCTATCCCCCCGGGTGGTTGAGCTCTGGAAACACCATATATTTT
TRBV19,TRBJ1-4,NA,NA,15,CASSESTGALEKLFF,TGTGCCAGTAGCGAGTCGACAGGAGCGCTCGAAAAACTGTTTTTT
TRBV19,TRBJ1-5,NA,NA,16,CASSIDNRYSNQPQHF,TGTGCCAGTAGTATAGATAACAGGTATAGCAATCAGCCCCAGCATTTT
TRBV3-1/TRBV3-2,TRBJ1-1,NA,NA,13,CASSPAGITEAFF,TGTGCCAGCAGCCCGGCAGGGATCACTGAAGCTTTCTTT
TRBV5-1,TRBJ1-2,NA,TRBD1,13,CASSSGQTYGYTF,TGCGCCAGCAGCTCGGGACAGACCTATGGCTACACCTTC
TRBV6-5,TRBJ1-1,NA,NA,13,CASREELNTEAFF,TGTGCCAGCAGGGAGGAGCTGAACACTGAAGCTTTCTTT
TRBV18,TRBJ1-3,NA,NA,16,CASSPFGGAAGNTIYF,TGTGCCAGCTCACCCTTCGGGGGGGCGGCTGGAAACACCATATATTTT
TRBV2,TRBJ1-5,NA,NA,14,CASTGFAGNQPQHF,TGTGCCAGCACCGGGTTCGCGGGCAATCAGCCCCAGCATTTT
TRBV25-1,TRBJ2-3,NA,TRBD1,14,CASSDRVVGDTQYF,TGTGCCAGCAGCGACAGGGTTGTGGGAGATACGCAGTATTTT
TRBV2,TRBJ1-4,NA,NA,14,CASSPGVGIEKLFF,TGTGCCAGCAGTCCAGGGGTGGGAATTGAAAAACTGTTTTTT
TRBV19,TRBJ2-1,NA,NA,15,CASSDGGRSPNEQFF,TGTGCCAGTAGTGATGGCGGTAGGTCTCCAAATGAGCAGTTCTTC
TRBV18,TRBJ1-2,NA,NA,14,CASSRQGGRDGYTF,TGTGCCAGCTCACGGCAGGGTGGTAGAGATGGCTACACCTTC
TRBV5-1,TRBJ1-2,NA,NA,13,CASSQGTLYGYTF,TGCGCCAGCAGCCAAGGGACGCTGTATGGCTACACCTTC
TRBV5-4,TRBJ1-2,NA,TRBD1,18,CASSRNTGTGGVGYGYTF,TGTGCCAGCAGCCGCAACACCGGGACAGGGGGAGTAGGCTATGGCTACACCTTC
TRBV5-1,TRBJ2-2,NA,NA,14,CASSFPGRTGELFF,TGCGCCAGCAGCTTCCCAGGACGGACCGGGGAGCTGTTTTTT
TRBV24-1,TRBJ1-5,NA,NA,13,CATSEGNNQPQHF,TGTGCCACCAGTGAGGGGAACAATCAGCCCCAGCATTTT
TRBV9,TRBJ1-2,NA,NA,13,CASSVTGLSGYTF,TGTGCCAGCAGCGTTACAGGGCTTTCTGGCTACACCTTC
TRBV4-3,TRBJ2-2,NA,TRBD1,14,CASSRGQVTGELFF,TGCGCCAGCAGCCGGGGACAGGTCACCGGGGAGCTGTTTTTT
TRBV7-6,TRBJ2-7,NA,TRBD2,15,CASSLGPGGQYEQYF,TGTGCCAGCAGCTTAGGCCCGGGAGGCCAATACGAGCAGTACTTC